These 32 T cell receptor beta chains were all obtained from the same sample, sequenced in a study of blood T cell repertoires in COVID-19. Profiled with immunoSEQ multiplex PCR; TCRdb holds only in-frame clones, not every one. The sample carries about 200,000 clones, 84% recorded once. The sequenced sample was PBMCs or T cells enriched from blood (not recorded which). Receptors originate from a man aged 35 to 55 who had recovered from COVID-19.

This chain uses TRBV18 with TRBJ1-1; no clear D. The CDR3 spans 12 residues. Trimming pared 6 bases from V and 7 bases from J, leaving 12 bases between. The germline CDR1 and CDR2 sequences are KGHSH and LQKENI. The CDR3 DNA sequence: TGTGCCAGCTCCCCGACAAACCTTGAAGCTTTCTTT. Its translation is CASSPTNLEAFF.

The chain joins TRBV10-3 to TRBJ1-1; 7 bases are shared with TRBD1. With V trimmed by 2 bases and J by 7 bases, 10 bases remained unmatched. CDR1 is ENHRY and CDR2 is SYGVKD in the germline V gene. The CDR3 has 15 residues. CDR3 nucleotide sequence: TGTGCCATCAGTGAGCAGGCAGGGGGTATTAGTGAAGCTTTCTTT. Residues: CAISEQAGGISEAFF.

Only a few counts were recorded for this clone. The CDR3 bases are TGTGCCAGCTCACCGCTGGGACAGCACAATGAGCAGTTCTTC. Amino acids: CASSPLGQHNEQFF. The rearrangement links TRBV18 to TRBJ2-1; the match to TRBD1 covers 7 bases. Per germline, CDR1 KGHSH and CDR2 LQKENI. With V trimmed by 3 bases and J by 5 bases, 4 bases remained unmatched. The CDR3 covers 14 residues.

The CDR3 region has the DNA TGTGCCAGCAGCGAGGACAGGGTGGACACTGAAGCTTTCTTT. Protein product: CASSEDRVDTEAFF. The chain recombines TRBV5-4 with TRBJ1-1; 8 positions match TRBD1. The CDR3 contains 14 residues. Germline V lookup: CDR1 SGHNT, CDR2 YYREEE (reference sequence). V dropped 4 bases and J dropped 3; count of bases not matched to a gene: 5.

This sequence joins TRBV4-2 and TRBJ2-7, with D possibly matching TRBD2 (5 bases). Germline CDR1 reads LGHNA; CDR2 reads YNFKEQ. The CDR3 totals 14 residues. V lost 0 bases, J lost 2 bases, and 8 bases lay in between. CDR3 in amino acids: CASSQEGRAYEQYF. The CDR3 DNA reads as TGTGCCAGCAGCCAAGAAGGGCGGGCCTACGAGCAGTACTTC.

The genes are TRBV30 and TRBJ2-1; 10 bases agree with TRBD1. The V gene's germline CDR1 is GTSNPN and CDR2 SVGIG (reference sequence). The CDR3 runs to 13 residues. Germline trimming cut 5 bases from V and 9 bases from J; bases unmatched to any gene: 7. The chain's CDR3 is CAWDGTGDGEQFF. As DNA, the CDR3 is TGTGCCTGGGACGGGACAGGGGACGGTGAGCAGTTCTTC. Supplemented by reference TRBV30 and TRBJ2-1, the full variable domain reads SQTIHQWPATLVQPVGSPLSLECTVEGTSNPNLYWYRQAAGRGLQLLFYSVGIGQISSEVPQNLSASRPQDRQFILSSKKLLLSDSGFYLCAWDGTGDGEQFFGPGTRLTVL.

The V gene is TRBV18, the J gene TRBJ1-3; unclear D gene. Per germline, CDR1 KGHSH and CDR2 LQKENI. This CDR3 region has 13 residues. Trimming pared 4 bases from V and 1 base from J, leaving 5 bases between. This CDR3 is CASSLESGNTIYF. The CDR3 nucleotides read TGTGCCAGCTCACTGGAGTCTGGAAACACCATATATTTT.

The CDR3 DNA reads as TGTGCCAGTAGGATCTCAGGGGGCGCGGGCGCGTATGGCTACACCTTC. Translation: CASRISGGAGAYGYTF. J is TRBJ1-2 and V is TRBV19, with 8 bases aligning to TRBD1. CDR3 length: 16 amino acids. Germline V CDR1 and CDR2: LNHDA, SQIVND (reference sequence). The junction had 14 bases not matched to a gene; V was cut back by 6 bases and J by 5 bases.

The V gene is TRBV6-2 or TRBV6-3, the J gene TRBJ1-2; TRBD1 matches at 7 bases. The CDR3 consists of 16 residues. Germline loops: CDR1 MNHEY, CDR2 SVGEGT. V gave up 2 bases and J gave up 0 bases; unmatched junction bases: 6. CDR3 region: CASSYTPGQTNYGYTF. CDR3 nucleotides: TGTGCCAGCAGTTACACGCCGGGACAGACTAACTATGGCTACACCTTC.

The table lists this clone with a few counts. This CDR3 is CASSSDSEQYF. The CDR3 DNA is TGCGCCAGCAGTTCCGACAGTGAGCAGTACTTC. The rearrangement links TRBV5-1 to TRBJ2-7; a weak D match, TRBD1 (5 bases). With 5 bases removed from V and 7 bases from J, the gap between germline ends came to 10 bases. Germline V CDR1 and CDR2: SGHRS, YFSETQ. The CDR3 is made up of 11 amino acids. Complete variable domain (other parts from reference TRBV5-1 and TRBJ2-7): KAGVTQTPRYLIKTRGQQVTLSCSPISGHRSVSWYQQTPGQGLQFLFEYFSETQRNKGNFPGRFSGRQFSNSRSEMNVSTLELGDSALYLCASSSDSEQYFGPGTRLTVT.

The V gene is TRBV3-1 (or the pseudogene TRBV3-2), the J gene TRBJ2-7, with TRBD2 matching 9 bases. The J segment lost 6 bases and the V segment lost 0 bases, leaving 15 bases of the junction unmatched. The CDR3 covers 18 residues. Germline V gene lookup returns CDR1 LGHDT and CDR2 YNNKEL (reference sequence). The CDR3 DNA is TGTGCCAGCAGCCAAGAGATCGGCGGCGGGGGGGCCGAAAGCGAGCAGTACTTC. Protein: CASSQEIGGGGAESEQYF.

The chain employs TRBV21-1 and TRBJ2-4; TRBD2 is taken as the D call from the table, unchecked against the DNA. TRBV21-1 is shown as a pseudogene. The CDR3 contains 19 residues. The DNA of the CDR3 is TGTGCCAGCAGCGATAACCGCCTGCGGATAGGGAGGATGGGGGGCATTCAGTACTTC. Translation: CASSDNRLRIGRMGGIQYF.

The V and J genes are TRBV18 and TRBJ1-6, with TRBD1 matching 8 bases. With 5 bases clipped from V and 10 bases from J, the junction kept 10 bases outside the gene matches. The CDR3 is 15 residues long. Per the germline V gene, CDR1 is KGHSH and CDR2 is LQKENI. Written as DNA, the CDR3 is TGTGCCAGCTCAAATAGTGACAGGGGTTACTCACCCCTCCACTTT. Protein sequence: CASSNSDRGYSPLHF.

The chain links TRBV7-2 to TRBJ2-1; D call uncertain. V was cut by 0 bases and J by 14 bases, with 17 bases left in between. From germline, CDR1 is SGHTA and CDR2 FQGNSA. The CDR3 is made up of 14 amino acids. CDR3 residues: CASSLASGARSEFF. CDR3 DNA sequence: TGTGCCAGCAGCTTAGCGTCGGGTGCGCGGAGTGAGTTCTTC.

The chain couples TRBV4-1 to TRBJ2-4; D may be TRBD1 (6 bases). Between the trimmed V and J ends, which lost 1 base and 2 bases, there was a span of 12 bases. CDR1 is MGHRA, CDR2 YSYEKL, per germline. This CDR3 spans 16 amino acids. The DNA for the CDR3 is TGCGCCAGCAGCCAAGTGGGAAGGGGGACCAAAAACATTCAGTACTTC. It translates to CASSQVGRGTKNIQYF.

This chain joins TRBV5-1 and TRBJ2-2, with D hard to call. V lost 4 bases to trimming and J lost 0 bases, with 10 bases between them. Germline values: CDR1 SGHRS, CDR2 YFSETQ. This CDR3 region has 15 residues. The CDR3 loop is CASSPRSANTGELFF. For the CDR3, the DNA is TGCGCCAGCAGCCCACGATCAGCGAACACCGGGGAGCTGTTTTTT.

This clone showed up just once. The CDR3 sequence is CASSLDLYTEAFF. CDR3 in DNA: TGTGCCAGCAGCTTAGATCTGTACACTGAAGCTTTCTTT. V gene TRBV11-3 combines with J gene TRBJ1-1; D is uncertain. Trimming pared 0 bases from V and 3 bases from J, leaving 5 bases between. Germline lookup yields CDR1 SGHNT and CDR2 YENEEA. The CDR3 sequence is 13 residues long.

This chain connects TRBV19 to TRBJ1-3; D uncertain. This CDR3 is 14 amino acids long. CDR1 and CDR2 from the germline V gene are LNHDA and SQIVND (reference sequence). The V end was cut by 4 bases, the J end by 0 bases, with 7 bases between. The CDR3 protein is CASSSVSSGNTIYF. CDR3 DNA: TGTGCCAGTAGTAGTGTCAGCTCTGGAAACACCATATATTTT.

The J gene is TRBJ2-7, the V gene TRBV27; D is possibly TRBD1 (6 bases). CDR3 size: 12 residues. V lost 8 bases, J lost 3 bases, and 11 bases lay in between. Per the germline V gene, CDR1 is MNHEY and CDR2 is SMNVEV (reference sequence). The CDR3 reads CASGTGFYEQYF. The CDR3, as DNA: TGTGCCAGCGGTACAGGGTTCTACGAGCAGTACTTC.

This clone was observed once. The chain has TRBV7-2 and TRBJ1-1; D ambiguous. This CDR3 comprises 13 residues. CDR1 and CDR2 from the germline V gene are SGHTA and FQGNSA. V shed 5 bases and J shed 3 bases, with 10 bases lying between them. Written as DNA, the CDR3 is TGTGCCAGCAGCACCACAGTTGACACTGAAGCTTTCTTT. Translating gives CASSTTVDTEAFF.

The chain joins TRBV30 to TRBJ1-2; TRBD1 might be the D (5 bases). Per the germline V gene, CDR1 is GTSNPN and CDR2 is SVGIG (reference sequence). Trimming took 5 bases from V and 10 from J, leaving 17 bases between them. CDR3 size: 12 residues. CDR3: CAWFRGNSAYTF. The CDR3 DNA follows: TGTGCCTGGTTTAGGGGAAACAGCGCCTACACCTTC.

The chain uses TRBV2 and TRBJ1-2; 7 nucleotides align to TRBD1. This CDR3 region has 13 residues. V dropped 8 bases and J dropped 4; count of bases not matched to a gene: 7. Germline V CDR1 and CDR2: SNHLY, FYNNEI. Here the CDR3 DNA reads TGTGCCAGCGACGACAGGGCTTTCTATGGCTACACCTTC. Its protein product is CASDDRAFYGYTF.

This chain connects TRBV2 to TRBJ2-4; D is uncertain. V dropped 7 bases and J dropped 0 bases, with 13 bases sitting between them. The CDR3 totals 15 residues. CDR1 SNHLY and CDR2 FYNNEI come from the germline V gene. The DNA of the CDR3 is TGTGCCAGCACGTTCGACTCCCTAGCCAAAAACATTCAGTACTTC. It specifies CASTFDSLAKNIQYF. Supplemented by reference TRBV2 and TRBJ2-4, the full variable domain reads EPEVTQTPSHQVTQMGQEVILRCVPISNHLYFYWYRQILGQKVEFLVSFYNNEISEKSEIFDDQFSVERPDGSNFTLKIRSTKLEDSAMYFCASTFDSLAKNIQYFGAGTRLSVL.

The rearrangement uses TRBV5-6 and TRBJ2-7; 10 bases are a match to TRBD1. The CDR3 has 14 residues. Germline CDR1 is SGHDT and CDR2 is YYEEEE. The V and J ends lost 6 bases and 4 bases, in that order; junction bases with no gene match: 7. In nucleotides, the CDR3 is TGTGCCAGCACCATCGGGACAGGGGTTTACGAGCAGTACTTC. Protein sequence: CASTIGTGVYEQYF.

The V and J genes are TRBV12-3 or TRBV12-4 and TRBJ1-6; D call uncertain. The V end was cut by 1 base, the J end by 14 bases, with 12 bases between. The length of the CDR3 is 13 residues. This CDR3 reads CASSLEGGGALHF. The CDR3 DNA reads as TGTGCCAGCAGTTTAGAGGGAGGAGGAGCCCTCCACTTT.

The rearrangement joins TRBV19 to TRBJ1-5; the D is unclear. Germline V lookup: CDR1 LNHDA, CDR2 SQIVND (reference sequence). This CDR3 has 15 residues. The V end lost 5 bases, the J end lost 1 base, and 12 bases lay between the germline ends. This chain's CDR3 is CASSLRSPSNQPQHF. CDR3 coding DNA: TGTGCCAGTAGTCTGCGGAGTCCAAGCAATCAGCCCCAGCATTTT.

The chain joins TRBV30 to TRBJ1-1, with 9 bases fitting TRBD1. This CDR3 is built from 18 residues. J gave up 2 bases and V 2 bases, and 15 bases lay outside the gene matches. The germline gives CDR1 GTSNPN, CDR2 SVGIG (reference sequence). CDR3 sequence reads: CAWSHPLHRGRVNTEAFF. The CDR3 region has the DNA TGTGCCTGGAGTCACCCCCTTCACAGGGGGCGAGTAAACACTGAAGCTTTCTTT.

The rearrangement uses TRBV7-2 and TRBJ2-3; 8 nucleotides match TRBD2. The CDR3 contains 15 residues. V was clipped by 5 bases and J by 6 bases; unmatched bases: 10. Germline V gene lookup returns CDR1 SGHTA and CDR2 FQGNSA. This chain's CDR3 is CASSLVGGLVDTQYF. The CDR3 region has the DNA TGTGCCAGCAGCCTCGTTGGGGGACTAGTGGATACGCAGTATTTT.

The chain links TRBV28 to TRBJ1-1, with D possibly TRBD1 on 6 matching bases. The CDR3 sequence is 17 residues long. Germline V CDR1 and CDR2: MDHEN, SYDVKM. The ends were cut back, 3 bases at V and 0 bases at J, with 17 bases in the middle. CDR3 nucleotides: TGTGCCAGCAGTTTTTCATGGACAGATACCATGAACACTGAAGCTTTCTTT. Protein product: CASSFSWTDTMNTEAFF.

The V gene is TRBV7-2, the J gene TRBJ1-2, with 9 bases aligning to TRBD1. The CDR3 runs 15 residues. Unmatched junction bases numbered 9, after V lost 4 bases and J lost 6 bases. In germline, CDR1 is SGHTA, CDR2 FQGNSA. The chain's CDR3 is CASSSGTGSVDGYTF. CDR3 sequence (DNA): TGTGCCAGCAGCTCGGGGACAGGGTCTGTGGATGGCTACACCTTC.

This sequence joins TRBV27 and TRBJ1-2; the D gene is possibly TRBD1 (6 bases). V was shortened by 6 bases and J by 8 bases, with 19 bases between the two germline ends. CDR3 size: 14 residues. The germline CDR1 and CDR2 sequences are MNHEY and SMNVEV (reference sequence). The CDR3 bases are TGTGCCAGCAGGGAACAGGGTCGGTTCTACGGCTACACCTTC. This sequence encodes CASREQGRFYGYTF.

This chain's CDR3 is CAISESGGRETQYF. CDR3 DNA sequence: TGTGCCATCAGTGAGTCAGGGGGTCGGGAGACCCAGTACTTC. The rearrangement uses TRBV10-3 and TRBJ2-5, with a tentative D call TRBD1 (6 bases). The germline gives CDR1 ENHRY, CDR2 SYGVKD. This CDR3 contains 14 residues. V lost 0 bases to trimming and J lost 5 bases, with 10 bases between them.